Sequencing of this TCR beta chain was carried out in a study of cytomegalovirus exposure and HLA in healthy donors. General observations from the study: The Asian-associated ancestry cluster reportedly had fewer N-insertions than the approximately 670-donor mean in a later analysis. Earlier analysis yielded a pattern in which most TCR beta V segments were productive about 87% or about 30% of the time.

CDR3 length equals 14 residues. Germline V gene sequence: CDR1 GTSNPN, CDR2 SVGIG (reference sequence). J was trimmed by 3 bases and V by 3 bases; bases with no gene match: 7. It was with 60 Vbeta and 13 Jbeta primers that the PCR ran. Assay used: immunoSEQ multiplex PCR; TCRdb lists only in-frame clones, some missing. The table has approximately 150,000 clones, about 70% seen once. This clone was seen once. The antigen is undetermined. The V call is TRBV30, the J call TRBJ1-2; TRBD1 matches at 7 bases. The sequenced sample was PBMCs. The TCR sequence derives from a woman in her late teens or twenties in good health and CMV-seropositive. The CDR3 DNA reads TGTGCCTGGAGCGAAACCGGGACAGACTATGGCTACACCTTC. Amino acids: CAWSETGTDYGYTF.